This is a list of T cell receptor beta chains from one sample in a study of radiotherapy plus CTLA-4 blockade in lung cancer. The method was immunoSEQ multiplex PCR; TCRdb's version includes in-frame clones alone and lacks a portion of them. The table includes 50,000 to 70,000 clones, 77% detected once. Sequencing used peripheral blood, obtained from a patient treated with radiotherapy plus ipilimumab. These receptors were collected from a human donor with non-small cell lung cancer who had a partial response to radiotherapy plus ipilimumab. CDR3s include the opening cysteine and the closing phenylalanine or tryptophan. D genes are given only for firm matches. The size entry is marked missing in some rows and otherwise reads once, few, many or a size class.

TRBV10-2,TRBD1,-,TRBJ1-6,CASRADRVPNSPLHF,TGCGCCAGCAGAGCCGACAGGGTCCCTAATTCACCCCTCCACTTT
TRBV5-1,-,-,TRBJ1-1,CASSRTGLTNTEAFF,TGCGCCAGCAGCCGTACAGGGCTAACGAACACTGAAGCTTTCTTT
TRBV23-1,-,once,TRBJ1-6,CASSQSNGRGASPLHF,TGCGCCAGCAGTCAATCCAACGGCAGGGGAGCGTCACCCCTCCACTTT
TRBV7-2,-,-,TRBJ2-3,CASSRGDTQYF,TGTGCCAGCAGCCGGGGGGATACGCAGTATTTT
TRBV9,-,-,TRBJ1-1,CASSAGDIISEAFF,TGTGCCAGCTCAGCAGGGGATATTATTTCTGAAGCTTTCTTT
TRBV5-6,TRBD1,-,TRBJ1-1,CASSWDRVTEAFF,TGTGCCAGCAGCTGGGACAGGGTCACTGAAGCTTTCTTT
TRBV10-1,TRBD2,few,TRBJ2-1,CASSARRGVYNEQFF,TGCGCCAGCAGTGCACGGCGGGGGGTATACAATGAGCAGTTCTTC
TRBV29-1,-,-,TRBJ2-5,CSVRGGEQETQYF,TGCAGCGTAAGGGGGGGGGAGCAAGAGACCCAGTACTTC
TRBV7-3,-,few,TRBJ2-1,CASSLQGSSYNEQFF,TGTGCCAGCAGCTTACAGGGGAGTTCCTACAATGAGCAGTTCTTC
TRBV19,TRBD1,-,TRBJ1-4,CASSSAGQGREKLFF,TGTGCCAGTAGTTCGGCGGGACAGGGGAGAGAAAAACTGTTTTTT
TRBV5-4,TRBD1,-,TRBJ2-7,CASSVGDRGGSYEQYF,TGTGCCAGCAGCGTCGGAGACAGGGGGGGCTCCTACGAGCAGTACTTC
TRBV6-5,-,-,TRBJ1-2,CASSSSRGYTF,TGTGCCAGCAGTTCGTCGCGAGGCTACACCTTC
TRBV7-9,TRBD1,-,TRBJ1-2,CASSPRQGAGYGYTF,TGTGCCAGCAGCCCCAGACAGGGGGCTGGCTATGGCTACACCTTC
TRBV5-8,TRBD1,few,TRBJ2-7,CASSPGLRDRDLGEQYF,TGTGCCAGCAGCCCCGGCCTTCGGGACAGGGACCTAGGGGAGCAGTACTTC
TRBV11-3,TRBD2,-,TRBJ2-1,CASSTGLAGGNEQFF,TGTGCCAGCAGCACGGGACTAGCGGGGGGGAATGAGCAGTTCTTC
TRBV5-4,TRBD1,-,TRBJ2-5,CASSGRAGGNQETQYF,TGTGCCAGCAGTGGACGGGCAGGGGGAAACCAAGAGACCCAGTACTTC
TRBV25-1,-,-,TRBJ1-3,CASSDPSSGNTIYF,TGTGCCAGCAGTGACCCGAGCTCTGGAAACACCATATATTTT
TRBV28,TRBD1,-,TRBJ2-7,CASSSPSGTGYDEQYF,TGTGCCAGCAGTTCACCGTCCGGGACAGGGTACGACGAGCAGTACTTC
TRBV12-5,-,-,TRBJ1-2,CASGLRQNYGYTF,TGTGCTAGTGGTCTCAGACAGAACTATGGCTACACCTTC
TRBV7-2,TRBD1,-,TRBJ1-1,CASSLYRQGSTEAFF,TGTGCCAGCAGCTTATACCGACAGGGGAGCACTGAAGCTTTCTTT
TRBV4-1,TRBD1,few,TRBJ1-6,CASSQGLSGGTANSPLHF,TGCGCCAGCAGCCAAGGACTCTCGGGCGGGACAGCGAATTCACCCCTCCACTTT
TRBV6-1,-,-,TRBJ1-2,CASSVAGNDGYTF,TGTGCCAGCAGTGTAGCCGGGAATGATGGCTACACCTTC
TRBV20-1,-,-,TRBJ2-5,CSGLYGETQYF,TGCAGTGGTCTCTACGGGGAGACCCAGTACTTC
TRBV7-6,-,once,TRBJ2-7,CASSSARDSLNEQYF,TGTGCCAGCAGCTCCGCTCGCGACAGCCTCAACGAGCAGTACTTC
TRBV28,-,once,TRBJ1-2,CASSFGVIGNYGYTF,TGTGCCAGCAGCTTCGGGGTTATAGGAAACTATGGCTACACCTTC
TRBV19,-,once,TRBJ2-5,CATSRGGETQYF,TGTGCCACCTCAAGAGGAGGAGAGACCCAGTACTTC
TRBV5-1,-,-,TRBJ1-4,CASSAGPNEKLFF,TGCGCCAGCAGTGCGGGTCCTAATGAAAAACTGTTTTTT
TRBV2,-,-,TRBJ2-7,CASSRDTDYEQYF,TGTGCCAGCAGTCGGGACACCGACTACGAGCAGTACTTC
TRBV5-4,TRBD1,few,TRBJ1-2,CASTQTTGAPYGYTF,TGTGCCAGCACCCAAACCACAGGGGCCCCCTATGGCTACACCTTC
TRBV11-2,-,-,TRBJ2-5,CASSPLWGVQETQYF,TGTGCCAGCAGCCCCTTGTGGGGGGTCCAAGAGACCCAGTACTTC
TRBV7-9,TRBD1,-,TRBJ1-5,CASSPYTGTGPSAQHF,TGTGCCAGCAGCCCGTACACCGGGACAGGCCCTTCTGCCCAGCATTTT
TRBV5-4,TRBD1,-,TRBJ2-2,CASSLTPGTGSTGELFF,TGTGCCAGCAGCTTAACCCCCGGGACAGGGTCAACCGGGGAGCTGTTTTTT
TRBV6-1,TRBD1,-,TRBJ1-2,CAGGQAGNYGYTF,TGTGCCGGAGGACAGGCGGGGAACTATGGCTACACCTTC